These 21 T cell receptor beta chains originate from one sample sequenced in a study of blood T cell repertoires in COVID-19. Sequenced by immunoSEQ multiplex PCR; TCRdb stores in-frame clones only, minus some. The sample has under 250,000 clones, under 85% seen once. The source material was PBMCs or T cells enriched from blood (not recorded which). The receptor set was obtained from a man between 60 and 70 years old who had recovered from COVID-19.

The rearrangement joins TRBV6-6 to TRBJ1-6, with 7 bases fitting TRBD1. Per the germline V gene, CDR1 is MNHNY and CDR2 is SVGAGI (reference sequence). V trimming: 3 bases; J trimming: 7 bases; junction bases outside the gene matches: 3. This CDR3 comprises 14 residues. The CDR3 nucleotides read TGTGCCAGCAGTTATGGACAGGAGAATTCACCCCTCCACTTT. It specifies CASSYGQENSPLHF.

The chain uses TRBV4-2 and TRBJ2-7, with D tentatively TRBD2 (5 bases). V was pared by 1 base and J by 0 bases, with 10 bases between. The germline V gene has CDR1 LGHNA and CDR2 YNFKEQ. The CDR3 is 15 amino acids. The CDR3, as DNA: TGTGCCAGCAGCCAAGGCGGGCACCCCTCCTACGAGCAGTACTTC. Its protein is CASSQGGHPSYEQYF.

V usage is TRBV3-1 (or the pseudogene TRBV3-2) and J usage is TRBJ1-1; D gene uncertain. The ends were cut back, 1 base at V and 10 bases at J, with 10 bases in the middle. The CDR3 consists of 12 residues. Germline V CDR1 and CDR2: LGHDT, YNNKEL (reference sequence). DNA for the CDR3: TGTGCCAGCAGCCAAGGTTCCCTCGGAGCTTTCTTT. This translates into CASSQGSLGAFF.

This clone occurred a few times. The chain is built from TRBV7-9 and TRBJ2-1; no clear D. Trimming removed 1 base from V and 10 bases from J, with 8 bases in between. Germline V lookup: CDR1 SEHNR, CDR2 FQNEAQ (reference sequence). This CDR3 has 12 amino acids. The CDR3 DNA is TGTGCCAGCAGCTTAGACTACTTAGAGCAGTTCTTC. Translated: CASSLDYLEQFF. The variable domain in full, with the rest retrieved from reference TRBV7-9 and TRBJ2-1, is DTGVSQNPRHKITKRGQNVTFRCDPISEHNRLYWYRQTLGQGPEFLTYFQNEAQLEKSRLLSDRFSAERPKGSFSTLEIQRTEQGDSAMYLCASSLDYLEQFFGPGTRLTVL.

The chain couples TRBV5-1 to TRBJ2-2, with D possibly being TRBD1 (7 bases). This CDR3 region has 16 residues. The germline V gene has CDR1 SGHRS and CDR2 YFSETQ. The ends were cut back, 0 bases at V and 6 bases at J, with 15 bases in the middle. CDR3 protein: CASSLAGTGEAGELFF. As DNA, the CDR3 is TGCGCCAGCAGCTTGGCCGGAACAGGGGAGGCCGGGGAGCTGTTTTTT.

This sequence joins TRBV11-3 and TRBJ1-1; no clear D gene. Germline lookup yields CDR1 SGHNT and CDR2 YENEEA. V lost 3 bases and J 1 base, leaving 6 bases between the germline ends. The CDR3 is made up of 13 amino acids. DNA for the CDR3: TGTGCCAGCAGCTTCGAGGGGAACACTGAAGCTTTCTTT. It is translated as CASSFEGNTEAFF. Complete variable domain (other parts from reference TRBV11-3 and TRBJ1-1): EAGVVQSPRYKIIEKKQPVAFWCNPISGHNTLYWYLQNLGQGPELLIRYENEEAVDDSQLPKDRFSAERLKGVDSTLKIQPAELGDSAVYLCASSFEGNTEAFFGQGTRLTVV.

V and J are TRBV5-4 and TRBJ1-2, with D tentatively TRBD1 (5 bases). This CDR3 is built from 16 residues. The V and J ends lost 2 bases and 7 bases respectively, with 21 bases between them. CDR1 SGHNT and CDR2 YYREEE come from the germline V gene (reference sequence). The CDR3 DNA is TGTGCCAGCAGCTTTCTATCGCGCCAGGGTAACGGTGGCTACACCTTC. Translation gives CASSFLSRQGNGGYTF.

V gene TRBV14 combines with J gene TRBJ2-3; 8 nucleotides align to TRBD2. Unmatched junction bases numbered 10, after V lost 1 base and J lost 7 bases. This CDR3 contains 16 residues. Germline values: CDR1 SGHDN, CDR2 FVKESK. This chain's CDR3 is CASSQVRAGGAYTQYF. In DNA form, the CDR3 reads TGTGCCAGCAGCCAAGTGAGGGCCGGGGGGGCTTATACGCAGTATTTT.

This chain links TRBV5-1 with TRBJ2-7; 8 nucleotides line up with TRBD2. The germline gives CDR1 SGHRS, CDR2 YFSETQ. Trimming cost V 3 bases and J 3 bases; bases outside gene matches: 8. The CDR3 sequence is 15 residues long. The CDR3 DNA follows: TGCGCCAGCAGCTCCTTCGGGGGGGGCGGCTACGAGCAGTACTTC. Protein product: CASSSFGGGGYEQYF. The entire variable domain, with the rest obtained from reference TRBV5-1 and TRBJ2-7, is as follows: KAGVTQTPRYLIKTRGQQVTLSCSPISGHRSVSWYQQTPGQGLQFLFEYFSETQRNKGNFPGRFSGRQFSNSRSEMNVSTLELGDSALYLCASSSFGGGGYEQYFGPGTRLTVT.

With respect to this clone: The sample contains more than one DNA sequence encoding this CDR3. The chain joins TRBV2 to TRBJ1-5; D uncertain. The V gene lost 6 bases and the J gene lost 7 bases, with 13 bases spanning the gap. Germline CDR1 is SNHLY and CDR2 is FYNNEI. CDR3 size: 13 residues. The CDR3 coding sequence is TGTGCCAGCAGGGCCGGACTGAACCAGCCCCAGCATTTT. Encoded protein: CASRAGLNQPQHF.

The CDR3 DNA reads TGTGCCAGTAGTGTACAGGGGCGGGAATATCAGCCCCAGCATTTT. This encodes CASSVQGREYQPQHF. The rearrangement uses TRBV19 and TRBJ1-5, with 7 bases fitting TRBD1. There are 15 residues in the CDR3. Germline CDR1 and CDR2: LNHDA and SQIVND (reference sequence). The trim removed 5 bases at V and 5 bases at J, leaving 9 bases unmatched.

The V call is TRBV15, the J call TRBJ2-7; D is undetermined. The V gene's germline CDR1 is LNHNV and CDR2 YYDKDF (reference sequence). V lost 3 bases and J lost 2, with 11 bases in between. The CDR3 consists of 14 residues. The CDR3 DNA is TGTGCCACCAGCAGGGAACTACTAACCTACGAGCAGTACTTC. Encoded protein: CATSRELLTYEQYF.

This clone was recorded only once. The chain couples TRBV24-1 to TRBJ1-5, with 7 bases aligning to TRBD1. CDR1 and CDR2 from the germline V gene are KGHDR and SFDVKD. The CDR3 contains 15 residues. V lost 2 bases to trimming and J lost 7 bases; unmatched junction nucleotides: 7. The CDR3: CATSDSATGRQPQHF. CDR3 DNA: TGTGCCACCAGTGATTCAGCGACAGGGAGGCAGCCCCAGCATTTT.

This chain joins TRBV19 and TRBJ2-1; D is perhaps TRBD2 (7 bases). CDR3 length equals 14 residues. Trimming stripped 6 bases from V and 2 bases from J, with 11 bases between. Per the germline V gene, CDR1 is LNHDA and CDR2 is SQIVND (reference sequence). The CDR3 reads CASRRGPTYNEQFF. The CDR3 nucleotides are TGTGCCAGTAGGCGGGGGCCGACCTACAATGAGCAGTTCTTC.

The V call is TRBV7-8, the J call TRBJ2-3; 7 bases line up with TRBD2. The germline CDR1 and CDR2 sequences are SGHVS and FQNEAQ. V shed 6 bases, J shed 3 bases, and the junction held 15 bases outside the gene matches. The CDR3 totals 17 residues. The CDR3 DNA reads TGTGCCAGCAGTCATCCCCGGCGGGGGAGCAGGACAGATACGCAGTATTTT. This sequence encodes CASSHPRRGSRTDTQYF.

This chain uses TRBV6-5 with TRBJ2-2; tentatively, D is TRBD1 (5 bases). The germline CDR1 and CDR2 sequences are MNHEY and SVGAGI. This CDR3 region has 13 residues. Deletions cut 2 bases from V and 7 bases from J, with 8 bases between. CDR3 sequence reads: CASSYGRDGELFF. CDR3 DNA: TGTGCCAGCAGTTACGGCAGGGACGGGGAGCTGTTTTTT.

CDR3 region: CASSLRRTENTEAFF. CDR3 bases: TGTGCCAGCAGCTTACGGAGGACCGAGAACACTGAAGCTTTCTTT. The chain uses TRBV7-2 and TRBJ1-1; no definite D call. This CDR3 comprises 15 residues. The germline V gene has CDR1 SGHTA and CDR2 FQGNSA. V lost 2 bases, J lost 1 base, and 11 bases lay in between.

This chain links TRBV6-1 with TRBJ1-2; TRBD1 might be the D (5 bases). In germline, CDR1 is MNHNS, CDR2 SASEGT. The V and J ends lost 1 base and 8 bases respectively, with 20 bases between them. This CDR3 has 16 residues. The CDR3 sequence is CASSEVGGDPGWGYTF. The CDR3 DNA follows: TGTGCCAGCAGTGAAGTCGGGGGGGATCCTGGCTGGGGCTACACCTTC.

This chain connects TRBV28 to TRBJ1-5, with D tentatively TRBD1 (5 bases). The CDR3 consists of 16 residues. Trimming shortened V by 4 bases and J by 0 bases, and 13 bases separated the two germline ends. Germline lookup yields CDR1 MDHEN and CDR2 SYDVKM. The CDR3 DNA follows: TGTGCCAGCAGTTCTCCAGGGAAAAATAGCAATCAGCCCCAGCATTTT. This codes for CASSSPGKNSNQPQHF.

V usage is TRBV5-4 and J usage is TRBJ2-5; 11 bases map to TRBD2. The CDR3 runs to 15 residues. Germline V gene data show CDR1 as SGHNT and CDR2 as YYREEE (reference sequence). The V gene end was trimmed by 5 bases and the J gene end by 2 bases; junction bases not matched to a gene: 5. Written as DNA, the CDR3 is TGTGCCAGCAGTGGTCTAGCGGGGGGACAAGAGACCCAGTACTTC. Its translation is CASSGLAGGQETQYF. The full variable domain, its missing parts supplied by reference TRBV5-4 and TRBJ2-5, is ETGVTQSPTHLIKTRGQQVTLRCSSQSGHNTVSWYQQALGQGPQFIFQYYREEENGRGNFPPRFSGLQFPNYSSELNVNALELDDSALYLCASSGLAGGQETQYFGPGTRLLVL.

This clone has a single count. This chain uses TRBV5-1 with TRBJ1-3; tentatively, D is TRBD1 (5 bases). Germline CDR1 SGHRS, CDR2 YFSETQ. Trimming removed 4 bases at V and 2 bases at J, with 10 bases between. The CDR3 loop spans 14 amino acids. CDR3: CASSPGQTGNTIYF. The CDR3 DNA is TGCGCCAGCAGCCCTGGACAAACTGGAAACACCATATATTTT.